What follows is one TCR beta chain and its context. It has no known antigen specificity. Nothing much larger sits one base from this clone, and base qualities are not available. This sample was included in a study of beta chain features in type 1 diabetes (dated by TCRdb to about 2018). In the study overall: Mean age, gender distribution, total cell number and subset yield did not differ between patients and healthy donors. A total of about 100,000,000 sorted cells were examined across all samples, and RNA yield correlated strongly with the number of cells per subset. The study compared TCRB repertoires of sorted circulating CD4+ T cell subsets between recently diagnosed type 1 diabetes patients and matched healthy donors. Whereas all 30 or so donors provided naive and central memory subsets, regulatory and stem cell-like memory subsets were isolated from just 8 patients and roughly eight healthy donors. On the study overall, not on this receptor specifically: Type 1 diabetes patients showed a moderate but significant shortening of TCRB CDR3 length in all four CD4+ subsets. Because cDNA was sequenced instead of genomic DNA, highly expressing activated cells could be over-represented, though the groups showed no difference in activation or CD3 levels. PCR may preferentially amplify shorter templates, but because patient and control samples were amplified and corrected together, any resulting skew would affect both groups equally. Only small numbers of individuals were included in the HLA sub-analyses, which left unresolved whether HLA type had any influence on TCRB rearrangement. Naive, central memory and regulatory TCRB repertoires appeared more similar among patients than among healthy donors. At VDJ recombination sites, patients with type 1 diabetes made fewer insertions and deleted more nucleotides, a pattern implying thymic rearrangement abnormalities.

The CDR3 runs 13 residues from the cysteine to the phenylalanine. Only the CDR3 DNA stays, 39 bases, in frame from base 1. The germline V gene (reference sequence) sets CDR1 to SGHNT and CDR2 to YYREEE. V sheds 3 bases and J sheds 4 bases, leaving 9 bases between their ends. All of the isolated RNA was reverse transcribed with the High Capacity cDNA Reverse Transcription Kit, so expressed TCRB transcripts were sequenced. Naive, central memory and regulatory T cell samples underwent deep immunoSEQ sequencing, averaging around 4 million total reads per sample. Sorted cells were lysed in RLT buffer and RNA was extracted with DNase-treated RNeasy Micro or Mini kits, depending on cell number. Each cell subset was processed separately to prevent cross-contamination, with patient and healthy donor samples processed together. The immunoSEQ multiplex PCR was used to amplify TCRB sequences from cDNA, generating 87-bp fragments that spanned the CDR3 region. Amplicons were sequenced on the Illumina HiSeq platform. Per the authors' processing: PCR bias was corrected computationally using synthetic template baselines, and reads within Hamming distance 2 were collapsed, with unmergeable singletons discarded. By aligning reads against IMGT, V, D and J genes, CDR3 length, and insertions or deletions at six rearrangement sites were assigned. Within each subset, clonotype counts were normalized to sorted cell number, after which true diversity and Gini coefficients were computed with the tcR R package. The overlap coefficient, calculated on TCRB nucleotide sequences, was used to measure repertoire sharing. TCRdb provides this immuneACCESS table in a form limited to in-frame rearrangements. Some clones are lacking; in checked studies, under half of them reflect an unresolved V gene, and why the rest are absent is not known. V, J and clone size are taken as reported in that table, and D and trimming were inferred from the DNA itself. The sample has 120,000 or so clones on record, around 15% of them singletons. The biggest ten clones account for around 2.7% of the sample.

Each donor gave one peripheral blood draw, averaging about 100 mL, which was collected into heparinised tubes. Using a panel that included CD45RO, CCR7, CD25, CD127, CD95 and CD27, naive, central memory, regulatory and stem cell-like memory CD4+ T cells were sorted on a BD FACSAria II. Every sorted population had a purity above 95%. PBMCs were isolated immediately by Lymphoprep density gradient centrifugation and stained directly without culture. So that batch effects would be minimized, each experiment stained and sorted samples in pairs, pairing one healthy donor with one patient. The sample was central memory CD4+ T cells from blood. The sequence derives from a man in his late teens or twenties with type 1 diabetes. This chain joins TRBV5-4 to TRBJ2-3, with the identity of the D gene unclear. At the DNA level, the sequence is TGTGCCAGCAGCTCCCCAGGACCAGATACGCAGTATTTT. This translates into CASSSPGPDTQYF.